This entry concerns a single T cell receptor beta chain. This sample stems from a study of blood T cell repertoires in COVID-19. Study-level background: Nucleic acid was either cDNA or gDNA, and it came from T cells, B-cell-depleted T cells, or PBMCs.

V gave up 4 bases and J gave up 5 bases, with 8 bases separating them. In germline, CDR1 is GTSNPN, CDR2 SVGIG (reference sequence). This CDR3 has 11 amino acids. Per the authors' pipeline: Reference gene primers were amplified, and this amplification served to estimate nucleated cell counts. The data were produced by immunoSEQ multiplex PCR, yet TCRdb's version contains in-frame clones alone and is incomplete. The V and J calls and clone size are taken from that table; D and trimming were inferred from the DNA. The sample contains around 47,000 clones, about 85% of which appear only once. The clonotype comes from a man between 65 and 79 years old with active COVID-19. The rearrangement joins TRBV30 to TRBJ1-2; D remains ambiguous. Material: peripheral blood. This CDR3 reads CAWKAIYGYTF. The CDR3 nucleotides are TGTGCCTGGAAAGCTATTTATGGCTACACCTTC.